This TCR beta chain was recorded in a study of metastatic and nonmetastatic thyroid tumors. MiXCR re-clonotyped the PCR reads for TCRdb. The repertoire holds some 41,000 clones, with 25% to 30% as singletons. All patients reached thyroid surgery having received no treatment beforehand. Sequencing was performed on blood. This sequence originates from a male donor with papillary thyroid cancer or a benign thyroid nodule (not recorded which). Some clones in this sample may be carry-over from other donors' samples.

The CDR3, as DNA: TGCGCCAGTCAACGTTCGTCCTCGGTTAGGGAGACCCAGTACTTC. Its protein product is CASQRSSSVRETQYF. J is TRBJ2-5 and V is TRBV5-1; D gene uncertain. Germline V gene lookup returns CDR1 SGHRS and CDR2 YFSETQ. There are 15 residues in the CDR3. The V gene lost 8 bases and the J gene lost 5 bases, with 22 bases spanning the gap.